This record looks at one TCR beta chain sequence and its context. Method: immunoSEQ multiplex PCR; TCRdb's copy keeps in-frame clones and lacks some. This sample has 55,000 to 65,000 clones; roughly nine tenths occur once, and the top ten carry 6% to 7.5%. The data derive from a study of T cell responses to AZD1222 COVID-19 vaccine. CDR1 is SGHAT and CDR2 is FQDESV in the germline V gene (reference sequence). The CDR3 sequence is 13 residues long. V lost 5 bases to trimming and J lost 8 bases, with 10 bases between them. The receptor was derived from an adult who received the AZD1222 COVID-19 vaccine. This sequence joins TRBV11-1 and TRBJ1-6, with D perhaps matching TRBD1 (5 bases). The material sequenced was peripheral blood, taken 28 days after the second AZD1222 dose. The CDR3 reads CASSPMTDSPLHF. In nucleotides, the CDR3 is TGTGCCAGCAGCCCGATGACAGATTCACCCCTCCACTTT.